This T cell receptor (beta chain) is from a study of early T cells in non-severe SARS-CoV-2 infection. A single record per CDR3 protein comes from TCRdb applying MiXCR to the 5' RACE reads. This sample has fewer than 80,000 distinct CDR3 sequences, with roughly 4.9% found just once. Per the germline V gene, CDR1 is SGHAT and CDR2 is FQNNGV. J gave up 12 bases and V 5 bases, and 3 bases lay outside the gene matches. This CDR3 spans 11 amino acids. At least ten counts were recorded for this clonotype. This chain uses TRBV11-2 with TRBJ2-1; 8 bases are a match to TRBD1. The sequence came from an adult who was a healthcare worker with PCR-confirmed SARS-CoV-2 infection or an uninfected control (not recorded which). The donor label of this sample is uncertain. Sequenced material: whole blood, taken at baseline. The CDR3 DNA sequence: TGTGCCAGCAGCAAAGGGACAGGGCAGTTCTTC. Translating gives CASSKGTGQFF.